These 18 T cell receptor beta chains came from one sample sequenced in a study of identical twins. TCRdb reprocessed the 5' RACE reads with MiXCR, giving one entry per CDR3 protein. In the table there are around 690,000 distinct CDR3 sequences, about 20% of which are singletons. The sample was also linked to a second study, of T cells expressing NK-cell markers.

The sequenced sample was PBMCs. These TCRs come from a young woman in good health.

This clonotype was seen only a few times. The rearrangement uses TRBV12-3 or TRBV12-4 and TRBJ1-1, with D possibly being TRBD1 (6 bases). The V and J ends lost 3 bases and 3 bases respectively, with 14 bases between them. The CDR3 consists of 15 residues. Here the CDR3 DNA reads TGTGCCAGCAGTTTTACAGGGAGGTTGCACACTGAAGCTTTCTTT. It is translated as CASSFTGRLHTEAFF.

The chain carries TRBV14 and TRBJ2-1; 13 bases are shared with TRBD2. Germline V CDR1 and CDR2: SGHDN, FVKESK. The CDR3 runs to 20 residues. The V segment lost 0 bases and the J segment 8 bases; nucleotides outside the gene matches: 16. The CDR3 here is CASSQEIKGLAGTAWDEQFF. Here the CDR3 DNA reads TGTGCCAGCAGCCAAGAGATAAAGGGACTAGCGGGAACCGCATGGGATGAGCAGTTCTTC. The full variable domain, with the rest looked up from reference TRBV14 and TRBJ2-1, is EAGVTQFPSHSVIEKGQTVTLRCDPISGHDNLYWYRRVMGKEIKFLLHFVKESKQDESGMPNNRFLAERTGGTYSTLKVQPAELEDSGVYFCASSQEIKGLAGTAWDEQFFGPGTRLTVL.

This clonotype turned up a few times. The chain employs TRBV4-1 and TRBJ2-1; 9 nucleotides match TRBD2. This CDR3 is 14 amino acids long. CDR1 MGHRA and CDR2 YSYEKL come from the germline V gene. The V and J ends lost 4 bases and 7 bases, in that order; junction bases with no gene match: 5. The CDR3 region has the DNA TGCGCCAGCAGCCTGATAGCGGGGGAGAATGAGCAGTTCTTC. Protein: CASSLIAGENEQFF.

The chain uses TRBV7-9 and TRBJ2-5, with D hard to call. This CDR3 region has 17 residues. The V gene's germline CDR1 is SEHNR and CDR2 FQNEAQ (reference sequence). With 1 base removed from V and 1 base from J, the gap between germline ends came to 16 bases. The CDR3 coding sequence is TGTGCCAGCAGCTTAGGGGATGGGTGGACCATCCAAGAGACCCAGTACTTC. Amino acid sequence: CASSLGDGWTIQETQYF. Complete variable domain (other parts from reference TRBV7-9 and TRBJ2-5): DTGVSQNPRHKITKRGQNVTFRCDPISEHNRLYWYRQTLGQGPEFLTYFQNEAQLEKSRLLSDRFSAERPKGSFSTLEIQRTEQGDSAMYLCASSLGDGWTIQETQYFGPGTRLLVL.

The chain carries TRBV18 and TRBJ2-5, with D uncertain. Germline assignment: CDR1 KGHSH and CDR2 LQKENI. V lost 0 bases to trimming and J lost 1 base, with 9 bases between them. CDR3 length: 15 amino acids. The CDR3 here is CASSPPSKGQETQYF. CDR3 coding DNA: TGTGCCAGCTCACCACCCAGCAAGGGCCAAGAGACCCAGTACTTC.

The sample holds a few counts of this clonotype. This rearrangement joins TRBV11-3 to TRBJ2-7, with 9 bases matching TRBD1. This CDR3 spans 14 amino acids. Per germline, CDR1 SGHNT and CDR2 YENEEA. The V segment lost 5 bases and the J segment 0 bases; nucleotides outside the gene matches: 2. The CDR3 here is CASSRDRVSYEQYF. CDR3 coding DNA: TGTGCCAGCAGCCGGGACAGGGTCTCCTACGAGCAGTACTTC.

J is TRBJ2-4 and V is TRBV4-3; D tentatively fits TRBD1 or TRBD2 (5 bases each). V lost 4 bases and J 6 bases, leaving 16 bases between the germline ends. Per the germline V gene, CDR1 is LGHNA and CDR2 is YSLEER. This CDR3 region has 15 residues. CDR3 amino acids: CASSPSGPGINIQYF. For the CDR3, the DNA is TGCGCCAGCAGCCCTTCGGGACCAGGTATAAACATTCAGTACTTC.

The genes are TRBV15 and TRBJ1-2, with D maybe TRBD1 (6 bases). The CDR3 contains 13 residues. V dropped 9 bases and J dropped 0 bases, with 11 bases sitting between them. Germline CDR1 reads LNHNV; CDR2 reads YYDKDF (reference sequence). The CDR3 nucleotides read TGTGCCACTCGGACAGCCCCTAACTATGGCTACACCTTC. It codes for CATRTAPNYGYTF.

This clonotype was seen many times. The CDR3 loop reads CASSGSGGPVYEQYF. The CDR3 nucleotides read TGCGCCAGCAGTGGATCGGGAGGGCCGGTCTACGAGCAGTACTTC. The chain has TRBV10-1 and TRBJ2-7; 8 nucleotides match TRBD2. Germline V lookup: CDR1 WNHNN, CDR2 SYGVQD (reference sequence). J gave up 3 bases and V 4 bases, and 8 bases lay outside the gene matches. The CDR3 has 15 residues.

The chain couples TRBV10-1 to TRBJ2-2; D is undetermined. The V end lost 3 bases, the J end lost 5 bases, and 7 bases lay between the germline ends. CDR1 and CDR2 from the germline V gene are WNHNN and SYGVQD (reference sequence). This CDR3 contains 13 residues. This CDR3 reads CASSETETGELFF. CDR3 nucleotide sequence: TGCGCCAGCAGTGAAACAGAGACCGGGGAGCTGTTTTTT.

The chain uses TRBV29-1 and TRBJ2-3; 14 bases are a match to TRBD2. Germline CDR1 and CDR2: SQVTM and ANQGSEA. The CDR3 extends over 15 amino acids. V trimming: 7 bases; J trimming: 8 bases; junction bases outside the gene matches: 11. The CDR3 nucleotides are TGCAGCGCCACCCCCCCAGGGACTAGCGGGAGTACGCAGTATTTT. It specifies CSATPPGTSGSTQYF.

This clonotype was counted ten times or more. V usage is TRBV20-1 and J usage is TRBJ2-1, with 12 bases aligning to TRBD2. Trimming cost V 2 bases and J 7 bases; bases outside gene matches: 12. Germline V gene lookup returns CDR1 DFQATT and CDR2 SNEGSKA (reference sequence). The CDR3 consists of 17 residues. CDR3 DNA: TGCAGTGCTAGACCGTTTGTGCAAACTAGCGGGAGGAATGAGCAGTTCTTC. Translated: CSARPFVQTSGRNEQFF.

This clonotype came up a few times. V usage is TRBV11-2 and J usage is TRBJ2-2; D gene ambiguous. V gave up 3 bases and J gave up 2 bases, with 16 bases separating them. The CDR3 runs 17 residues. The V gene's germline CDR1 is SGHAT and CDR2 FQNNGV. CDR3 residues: CASSLIYVSSNTGELFF. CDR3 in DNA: TGTGCCAGCAGCTTGATATACGTCAGCAGTAACACCGGGGAGCTGTTTTTT.

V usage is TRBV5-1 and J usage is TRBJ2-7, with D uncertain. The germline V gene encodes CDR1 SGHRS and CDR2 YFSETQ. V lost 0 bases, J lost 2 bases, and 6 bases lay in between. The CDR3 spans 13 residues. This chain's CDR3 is CASSLDITYEQYF. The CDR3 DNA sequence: TGCGCCAGCAGCTTGGACATAACCTACGAGCAGTACTTC.

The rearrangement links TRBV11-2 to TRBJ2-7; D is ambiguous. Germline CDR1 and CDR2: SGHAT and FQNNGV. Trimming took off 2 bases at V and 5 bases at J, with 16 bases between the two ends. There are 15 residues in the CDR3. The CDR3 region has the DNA TGTGCCAGCAGCTTATCGGCTCTTGCCGGTGACGAGCAGTACTTC. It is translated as CASSLSALAGDEQYF. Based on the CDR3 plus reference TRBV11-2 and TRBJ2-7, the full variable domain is EAGVAQSPRYKIIEKRQSVAFWCNPISGHATLYWYQQILGQGPKLLIQFQNNGVVDDSQLPKDRFSAERLKGVDSTLKIQPAKLEDSAVYLCASSLSALAGDEQYFGPGTRLTVT.

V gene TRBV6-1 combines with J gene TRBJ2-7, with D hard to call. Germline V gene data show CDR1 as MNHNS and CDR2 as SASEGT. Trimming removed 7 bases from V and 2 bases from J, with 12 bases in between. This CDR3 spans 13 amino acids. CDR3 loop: CASTPGGTYEQYF. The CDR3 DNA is TGTGCCAGCACTCCGGGCGGTACCTACGAGCAGTACTTC.

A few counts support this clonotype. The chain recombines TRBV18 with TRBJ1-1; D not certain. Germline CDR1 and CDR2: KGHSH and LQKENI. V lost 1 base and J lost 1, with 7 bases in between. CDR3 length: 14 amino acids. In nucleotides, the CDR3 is TGTGCCAGCTCACCACAGGTCCCGAACACTGAAGCTTTCTTT. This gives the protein CASSPQVPNTEAFF.

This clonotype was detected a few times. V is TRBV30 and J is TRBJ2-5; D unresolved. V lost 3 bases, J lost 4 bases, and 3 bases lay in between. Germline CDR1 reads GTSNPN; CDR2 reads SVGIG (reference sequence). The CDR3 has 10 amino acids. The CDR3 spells CAWRVETQYF. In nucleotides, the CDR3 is TGTGCCTGGAGAGTAGAGACCCAGTACTTC.